These 10 T cell receptor beta chains originate from one sample sequenced in a study of persistence of HIV-infected CD4 T cells. Their recognized antigens are unknown. The immunoSEQ assay was version 4, run in survey mode. Sequencing was performed with immunoSEQ multiplex PCR; in TCRdb, only in-frame clones are kept and a portion is missing. Of about 43,000 clones listed, 89% are singletons. Cells were stimulated nonspecifically with anti-CD3/anti-CD28 magnetic beads. Sorting of responding CD4+ T cells relied on upregulated CD40 ligand together with CD69. Specimen: CD4+ T cells sorted from PBMCs after roughly 18-hour stimulation, collected from a patient who received antiretroviral therapy. All receptors come from an adult man with HIV who was CMV-seropositive.

The CDR3 coding sequence is TGTGCCAGTAGTATATACCGGGACAGCTACGAGCAGTACTTC. It yields the protein CASSIYRDSYEQYF. The chain joins TRBV19 to TRBJ2-7; TRBD1 aligns across 7 bases. This CDR3 contains 14 residues. Germline-derived CDR1 and CDR2 are LNHDA and SQIVND (reference sequence). With 2 bases clipped from V and 3 bases from J, the junction kept 4 bases outside the gene matches.

This clone was seen a few times. The chain carries TRBV28 and TRBJ1-5; D is possibly TRBD1 (5 bases). This CDR3 spans 16 amino acids. The germline gives CDR1 MDHEN, CDR2 SYDVKM. V was trimmed by 5 bases and J by 5 bases, leaving 19 bases between them. The CDR3 DNA sequence: TGTGCCAGCAGTCCCCCTAGGGACTACATCCATCAGCCCCAGCATTTT. Translation: CASSPPRDYIHQPQHF.

The rearrangement uses TRBV7-2 and TRBJ1-2; possibly TRBD1 for D (5 bases). This CDR3 is built from 15 residues. Germline V CDR1 and CDR2: SGHTA, FQGNSA. Trimming took 5 bases from V and 0 from J, leaving 13 bases between them. The CDR3 nucleotides are TGTGCCAGCAGCCCTTTGTGGGGGGCTAACTATGGCTACACCTTC. It specifies CASSPLWGANYGYTF.

The genes are TRBV24-1 and TRBJ2-1; 9 bases line up with TRBD1. The germline V gene encodes CDR1 KGHDR and CDR2 SFDVKD. This CDR3 is built from 16 residues. V lost 2 bases and J lost 6; bases outside the gene matches: 7. The CDR3 loop reads CATSDSPGQGRNEQFF. The CDR3 nucleotides read TGTGCCACCAGTGATTCCCCGGGACAGGGACGCAATGAGCAGTTCTTC.

The V gene is TRBV6-1, the J gene TRBJ1-4, with 8 nucleotides matching TRBD1. Germline CDR1 is MNHNS and CDR2 is SASEGT. The length of the CDR3 is 20 residues. Trimming cost V 3 bases and J 0 bases; bases outside gene matches: 15. CDR3 sequence: CASSEFRQGRGPATNEKLFF. The CDR3 nucleotides read TGTGCCAGCAGTGAGTTCCGACAGGGGAGGGGTCCGGCAACTAATGAAAAACTGTTTTTT.

This clone was seen a few times. This rearrangement joins TRBV2 to TRBJ1-2; 9 bases match TRBD1. CDR3 size: 13 residues. V gave up 6 bases and J gave up 5 bases; unmatched junction bases: 4. Germline assignment: CDR1 SNHLY and CDR2 FYNNEI. The CDR3 loop is CASRGTGYYGYTF. The CDR3 coding sequence is TGTGCCAGCAGAGGGACAGGGTATTATGGCTACACCTTC.

The V and J genes are TRBV6-1 and TRBJ1-1; perhaps TRBD1 as D (5 bases). V lost 2 bases, J lost 7 bases, and 11 bases lay in between. The CDR3 spans 13 residues. Germline V gives CDR1 MNHNS, CDR2 SASEGT. DNA for the CDR3: TGTGCCAGCAGTGAATGGGGGATAGGTGAAGCTTTCTTT. Translated: CASSEWGIGEAFF.

The J gene is TRBJ1-2, the V gene TRBV28, with TRBD1 matching 8 bases. The CDR3 is 15 residues long. Germline CDR1 reads MDHEN; CDR2 reads SYDVKM. With 3 bases clipped from V and 5 bases from J, the junction kept 8 bases outside the gene matches. The CDR3 DNA follows: TGTGCCAGCAGTTTGGTACAGGGGGGCAGTTATGGCTACACCTTC. It codes for CASSLVQGGSYGYTF.

The chain has TRBV27 and TRBJ2-2, with D possibly matching TRBD1 (6 bases). Germline values: CDR1 MNHEY, CDR2 SMNVEV (reference sequence). The CDR3 totals 16 residues. V was clipped by 3 bases and J by 0 bases, with 11 bases between them. The CDR3 loop is CASSFSGTPNTGELFF. In nucleotides, the CDR3 is TGTGCCAGCAGTTTTTCCGGGACACCGAACACCGGGGAGCTGTTTTTT.

The rearrangement uses TRBV19 and TRBJ1-2; 7 bases are shared with TRBD1. From germline, CDR1 is LNHDA and CDR2 SQIVND (reference sequence). There are 14 residues in the CDR3. J gave up 10 bases and V 3 bases, and 11 bases lay outside the gene matches. CDR3 region: CASSMTGPEVDYTF. The CDR3 DNA follows: TGTGCCAGTAGTATGACAGGGCCCGAGGTTGACTACACCTTC.